This paragraph reports one TCR beta chain. Per the germline V gene, CDR1 is MDHEN and CDR2 is SYDVKM. The V gene end was trimmed by 8 bases and the J gene end by 2 bases; junction bases not matched to a gene: 8. The CDR3 runs 14 residues. Authors' methods: Amplifying reference gene primers gave estimates of nucleated cell counts. Clones were sequenced by immunoSEQ multiplex PCR, and TCRdb holds only the in-frame ones, with some missing. That table supplies the V and J calls and clone size; D and trimming were determined from the DNA. This table holds roughly 250,000 clones, approximately 88% found once. The sample comes from a study of blood T cell repertoires in COVID-19. Study summary: Whether acute or convalescent, the COVID-19 samples came from the United States, Italy and Spain.

Participants were aged roughly 18 to 89 years, lived in 24 US areas, and enrolled virtually. Participants had their cohort set by participant-reported clinical history. This clonotype was obtained from a woman between 35 and 50 years old with acute COVID-19. The chain uses TRBV28 and TRBJ2-5, with 7 positions matching TRBD2. The sequencing sample was made of PBMCs or T cells enriched from blood (not recorded which). This CDR3 reads CASLPGGVQETQYF. The CDR3 DNA is TGTGCCAGCCTACCGGGAGGCGTACAAGAGACCCAGTACTTC.